A selection of T cell receptor beta chains follows, all from one sample in a study of cytomegalovirus exposure and HLA in healthy donors. The assay was immunoSEQ multiplex PCR, and TCRdb's table has in-frame clones only and misses some. The sample yields approximately 72,000 clones, of which the top ten take up roughly 2.6%. The source material was PBMCs. These receptor sequences come from a middle-aged man in good health and CMV-seronegative. Both conserved end residues are part of each CDR3. A D gene is named only where the DNA matches it firmly.

J,length,V,D,DNA,CDR3
TRBJ2-5,11,TRBV20-1,-,TGCAGTGCTAGACCCATAGAGACCCAGTACTTC,CSARPIETQYF
TRBJ1-6,13,TRBV6-5,-,TGTGCCAGCAGTTCAGGGAAAGGCTCACCCCTCCACTTT,CASSSGKGSPLHF
TRBJ2-3,14,TRBV5-4,-,TGTGCCAGCATCGGAGCAACCGACACAGATACGCAGTATTTT,CASIGATDTDTQYF
TRBJ1-6,15,TRBV5-1,TRBD1,TGCGCCAGCAGCTCCCTAGAGGGGGCGAATTCACCCCTCCACTTT,CASSSLEGANSPLHF
TRBJ1-1,14,TRBV7-3,-,TGTGCCAGCAGCTTAACATCAGGGTCCACTGAAGCTTTCTTT,CASSLTSGSTEAFF
TRBJ1-3,15,TRBV5-6,-,TGTGCCAGCAGCTTGGGTACAGGTTATGGAAACACCATATATTTT,CASSLGTGYGNTIYF
TRBJ1-1,13,TRBV27,-,TGTGCCAGCAGAAAGAAGGGGTACACTGAAGCTTTCTTT,CASRKKGYTEAFF
TRBJ1-5,14,TRBV6-5,-,TGTGCCAGCAGTTACTCACTGGGGGGTCAGCCCCAGCATTTT,CASSYSLGGQPQHF
TRBJ2-7,13,TRBV5-6,-,TGTGCCAGCAGCTTGTACAGGGTGAACGAGCAGTACTTC,CASSLYRVNEQYF
TRBJ1-1,14,TRBV7-9,TRBD1,TGTGCCAGCAGCTTAGTCTCGACAGGGGCTGAAGCTTTCTTT,CASSLVSTGAEAFF
TRBJ2-1,14,TRBV7-5,-,TGTGCCAGAAGCTTGAGGCAACGGGGGGACGAGCAGTTCTTC,CARSLRQRGDEQFF
TRBJ2-7,12,TRBV6-1,-,TGTGCCAGCGGGGGCTATACCTACGAGCAGTACTTC,CASGGYTYEQYF
TRBJ2-1,18,TRBV11-2,TRBD2,TGTGCCAGCAGTACCGGGACTAGCGGGGGGCCCCTTTTAAATGAGCAGTTCTTC,CASSTGTSGGPLLNEQFF
TRBJ1-5,13,TRBV28,-,TGTGCCACTACACGGGGTGGTAATCAGCCCCAGCATTTT,CATTRGGNQPQHF
TRBJ1-1,14,TRBV6-5,-,TGTGCCAGCAGAACAGGTCCGATGAACACTGAAGCTTTCTTT,CASRTGPMNTEAFF
TRBJ2-5,13,TRBV7-9,-,TGTGCCAGCAGCTTAAGCCTAGAGGAGACCCAGTACTTC,CASSLSLEETQYF
TRBJ2-7,15,TRBV9,TRBD2,TGTGCCAGCAGCGTAGAGGGACTAGGCTCCTACGAGCAGTACTTC,CASSVEGLGSYEQYF
TRBJ1-1,14,TRBV6-6,-,TGTGCCACCAACCCAGGGTCGGGGAACACTGAAGCTTTCTTT,CATNPGSGNTEAFF
TRBJ1-2,15,TRBV7-6,-,TGTGCCAGCAGCTTAGTGCAGGGAGGGGACTATGGCTACACCTTC,CASSLVQGGDYGYTF
TRBJ2-1,17,TRBV7-9,-,TGTGCCAGCAGCTCCGCAGGACGACAGGAAAAAGCCAATGAGCAGTTCTTC,CASSSAGRQEKANEQFF
TRBJ2-1,13,TRBV2,-,TGTGCCAGCAGTTCACAGGGTTACAATGAGCAGTTCTTC,CASSSQGYNEQFF
TRBJ2-1,12,TRBV18,-,TGTGCCAGCTCACCCAACGGGATCATACAGTTCTTC,CASSPNGIIQFF
TRBJ1-4,15,TRBV4-1,TRBD1,TGCGCCAGCAGCCAAGCGACAGGGACTAATGAAAAACTGTTTTTT,CASSQATGTNEKLFF
TRBJ1-6,16,TRBV27,-,TGTGCCAGCAGTTTATTGGGGGCCTCCTATAATTCACCCCTCCACTTT,CASSLLGASYNSPLHF
TRBJ2-7,14,TRBV5-8,-,TGTGCCAGCAGCTTAGGACAACCACCCTACGAGCAGTACTTC,CASSLGQPPYEQYF
TRBJ2-3,16,TRBV25-1,-,TGTGCCAGCAGTGATCCTCAGCTGACTAGCACAGATACGCAGTATTTT,CASSDPQLTSTDTQYF
TRBJ2-7,12,TRBV30,-,TGTGCCTGGAGTGGTAAAGGGGGCGAGCAGTACTTC,CAWSGKGGEQYF
TRBJ2-7,14,TRBV5-6,TRBD1,TGTGCCAGCAGCTCGACAGGGTCTTCCTACGAGCAGTACTTC,CASSSTGSSYEQYF
TRBJ1-1,15,TRBV18,-,TGTGCCAGCTCACCCCCGGGACTTCTGAACACTGAAGCTTTCTTT,CASSPPGLLNTEAFF
TRBJ1-1,14,TRBV29-1,TRBD1,TGCAGCGTTGAGCAGACAGGGACGAACACTGAAGCTTTCTTT,CSVEQTGTNTEAFF
TRBJ2-7,13,TRBV28,TRBD1,TGTGCCAGCAGGTCCGGGACAGTCTACGAGCAGTACTTC,CASRSGTVYEQYF
TRBJ1-1,12,TRBV30,-,TGTGCCTGGAGTAAGCTCAGCGCTGAAGCTTTCTTT,CAWSKLSAEAFF
TRBJ2-5,11,TRBV29-1,-,TGCAGCACGGGTCCGACGGAGACCCAGTACTTC,CSTGPTETQYF
TRBJ2-3,16,TRBV2,-,TGTGCCAGCAGTGTTATGTGGACAGTTGACCCAGATACGCAGTATTTT,CASSVMWTVDPDTQYF
TRBJ1-6,15,TRBV7-3,TRBD1,TGTGCCAGCAGCGCTACGGACAGGGAAGGATCACCCCTCCACTTT,CASSATDREGSPLHF
TRBJ2-7,14,TRBV27,TRBD1,TGTGCCAATATGCCGGGACAGGTGGTCCACGAGCAGTACTTC,CANMPGQVVHEQYF
TRBJ1-2,13,TRBV2,-,TGTGCCAGCAGTACAGGGAATCGCTATGGCTACACCTTC,CASSTGNRYGYTF
TRBJ1-2,15,TRBV15,-,TGCGCCACCAGCCCCGCCGGGGGGGAAAGCTATGGCTACACCTTC,CATSPAGGESYGYTF
TRBJ2-7,11,TRBV28,-,TGTGCCAGCAGCCGAGGAGGGGAGCAGTACTTC,CASSRGGEQYF
TRBJ2-2,17,TRBV5-4,TRBD2,TGTGCCAGCAGCGGACTAGCGGGGAGTACGAACACCGGGGAGCTGTTTTTT,CASSGLAGSTNTGELFF
TRBJ1-5,14,TRBV6-1,TRBD1,TGTGCCAGCAGGCAGACAGGGAACAATCAGCCCCAGCATTTT,CASRQTGNNQPQHF
TRBJ1-1,14,TRBV7-6,-,TGTGCCAGCAGCTCAACCCATGGGGGGACTGAAGCTTTCTTT,CASSSTHGGTEAFF
TRBJ2-1,19,TRBV4-1,TRBD2,TGCGCCAGCAGCCAAGAAACTAGCGGGGGGGTGAGCTCCTACAATGAGCAGTTCTTC,CASSQETSGGVSSYNEQFF